The 11 T cell receptor beta chains below come from one sample, sequenced in a study of shared clonotypes between healthy human individuals. Profiled with immunoSEQ multiplex PCR; TCRdb holds only in-frame clones, not every one. This sample has around 700,000 clones, with approximately 79% found just once. Sequences were obtained from memory CD4+ T cells sorted from blood. The subset: CD45RA-negative fraction. Receptors were obtained from a woman between 25 and 40 years old in good health.

V usage is TRBV7-8 and J usage is TRBJ2-7; tentatively, D is TRBD1 or TRBD2 (5 bases each). With 4 bases removed from V and 9 bases from J, the gap between germline ends came to 19 bases. Germline V CDR1 and CDR2: SGHVS, FQNEAQ. The CDR3 has 14 amino acids. The CDR3 is CASSSRDGPSGQYF. The DNA of the CDR3 is TGTGCCAGCAGCTCCCGGGACGGACCTTCCGGGCAGTACTTC.

In the case of this clone: The sample has other DNA sequences that encode this CDR3 too. The J gene is TRBJ1-3, the V gene TRBV28; 7 bases are shared with TRBD1. Unmatched junction bases numbered 7, after V lost 6 bases and J lost 2 bases. The V gene's germline CDR1 is MDHEN and CDR2 SYDVKM. The CDR3 sequence is 15 residues long. As DNA, the CDR3 is TGTGCCAGCAGCCCCGGGGGGACAGCTGGAAACACCATATATTTT. It translates to CASSPGGTAGNTIYF. Full variable domain (rest looked up from reference TRBV28 and TRBJ1-3): DVKVTQSSRYLVKRTGEKVFLECVQDMDHENMFWYRQDPGLGLRLIYFSYDVKMKEKGDIPEGYSVSREKKERFSLILESASTNQTSMYLCASSPGGTAGNTIYFGEGSWLTVV.

J is TRBJ1-2 and V is TRBV19, with 8 bases identical to TRBD1. There are 14 residues in the CDR3. V lost 6 bases and J lost 5; bases outside the gene matches: 8. Germline V gene lookup returns CDR1 LNHDA and CDR2 SQIVND (reference sequence). CDR3 sequence reads: CASRIGTGNYGYTF. The CDR3 nucleotides are TGTGCCAGTAGAATTGGGACAGGCAATTATGGCTACACCTTC.

This chain connects TRBV28 to TRBJ1-1; 8 bases are shared with TRBD1. Germline assignment: CDR1 MDHEN and CDR2 SYDVKM. The CDR3 covers 15 residues. V was pared by 5 bases and J by 3 bases, with 8 bases of the junction left unmatched. Written as DNA, the CDR3 is TGTGCCAGCAGTGGGGAGAACAGGGGGGACACTGAAGCTTTCTTT. Translation gives CASSGENRGDTEAFF.

This clone showed up just once. The CDR3 here is CASSQPQVQETQYF. Here the CDR3 DNA reads TGCGCCAGCAGCCAACCACAGGTCCAAGAGACCCAGTACTTC. V gene TRBV4-1 combines with J gene TRBJ2-5; the D gene is possibly TRBD1 (5 bases). CDR3 length: 14 amino acids. V was trimmed by 2 bases and J by 1 base, leaving 8 bases between them. In germline, CDR1 is MGHRA, CDR2 YSYEKL.

The genes are TRBV5-1 and TRBJ1-2; D perhaps matches TRBD1 (6 bases). The ends were cut back, 4 bases at V and 8 bases at J, with 18 bases in the middle. Looked up from germline, CDR1 is SGHRS and CDR2 is YFSETQ. This CDR3 spans 14 amino acids. The CDR3 reads CASSVSGASRGYTF. The CDR3 DNA reads as TGCGCCAGCAGCGTATCGGGGGCCTCTCGAGGCTACACCTTC.

The J gene is TRBJ2-5, the V gene TRBV7-9; 9 nucleotides line up with TRBD1. This CDR3 has 16 amino acids. V lost 5 bases, J lost 2 bases, and 9 bases stayed unmatched. CDR1 and CDR2 from the germline V gene are SEHNR and FQNEAQ (reference sequence). The CDR3 region is CASSENRGLGQETQYF. The CDR3 DNA sequence: TGTGCCAGCAGCGAGAACAGGGGGCTGGGGCAAGAGACCCAGTACTTC.

A note on this clone: An end of the junction does not agree with germline; a read error may underlie this. This sequence joins TRBV15 and TRBJ2-3; TRBD2 might be the D (6 bases). The V gene's germline CDR1 is LNHNV and CDR2 YYDKDF (reference sequence). The CDR3 runs to 13 residues. CDR3 nucleotide sequence: TGTGCCACCAGCAGGGGAGGCACCGATACGCAGTATTTT. Translation: CATSRGGTDTQYF.

Of note for this clone: Different DNA sequences within this sample yield the same CDR3. The rearrangement uses TRBV5-4 and TRBJ1-2; 7 positions match TRBD1. Trimming removed 4 bases from V and 8 bases from J; junction bases left unmatched: 26. Germline V gene sequence: CDR1 SGHNT, CDR2 YYREEE (reference sequence). The CDR3 runs to 19 residues. The CDR3 coding sequence is TGTGCCAGCAGCCTCAACTCAGGGGGGTGGAGAGGGATGATTACGGGCTACACCTTC. As protein: CASSLNSGGWRGMITGYTF.

The chain employs TRBV6-1 and TRBJ1-1; no clear D gene. V lost 8 bases and J lost 0, with 13 bases in between. This CDR3 spans 14 amino acids. Per the germline V gene, CDR1 is MNHNS and CDR2 is SASEGT. DNA of the CDR3: TGTGCCAGCGGTTGGTCAGGAATGAACACTGAAGCTTTCTTT. Protein: CASGWSGMNTEAFF.

The CDR3 nucleotides read TGTGCCAGCAGCTTAGGGGAAATCTCTGGAAACACCATATATTTT. Protein sequence: CASSLGEISGNTIYF. The gene calls are TRBV11-2 and TRBJ1-3; D is ambiguous. CDR1 SGHAT and CDR2 FQNNGV come from the germline V gene. The CDR3 contains 15 residues. V lost 1 base and J lost 0, with 7 bases in between.